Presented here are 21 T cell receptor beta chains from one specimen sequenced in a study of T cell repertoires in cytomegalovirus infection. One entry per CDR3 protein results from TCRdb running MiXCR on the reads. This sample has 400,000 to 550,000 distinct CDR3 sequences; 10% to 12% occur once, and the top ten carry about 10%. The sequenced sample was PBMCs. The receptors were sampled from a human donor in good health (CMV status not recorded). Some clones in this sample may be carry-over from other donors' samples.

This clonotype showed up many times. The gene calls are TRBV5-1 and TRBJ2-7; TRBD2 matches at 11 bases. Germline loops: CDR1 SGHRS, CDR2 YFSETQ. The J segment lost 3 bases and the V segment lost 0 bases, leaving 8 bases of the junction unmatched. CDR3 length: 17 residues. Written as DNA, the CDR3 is TGCGCCAGCAGCTTGGGGCTAGCGGGAGGCGGTCTCTACGAGCAGTACTTC. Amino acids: CASSLGLAGGGLYEQYF.

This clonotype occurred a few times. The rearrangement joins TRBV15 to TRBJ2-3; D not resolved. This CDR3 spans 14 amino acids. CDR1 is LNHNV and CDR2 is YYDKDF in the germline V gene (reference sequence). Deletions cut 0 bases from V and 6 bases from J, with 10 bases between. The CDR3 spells CATSRDASMDTQYF. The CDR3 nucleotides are TGTGCCACCAGCAGAGATGCCTCCATGGATACGCAGTATTTT.

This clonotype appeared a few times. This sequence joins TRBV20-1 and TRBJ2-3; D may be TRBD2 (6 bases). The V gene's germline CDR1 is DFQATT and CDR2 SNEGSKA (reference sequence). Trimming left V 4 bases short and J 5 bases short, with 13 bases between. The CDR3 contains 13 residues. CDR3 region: CSAKQRVIDTQYF. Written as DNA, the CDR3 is TGCAGTGCTAAGCAGCGGGTAATAGATACGCAGTATTTT.

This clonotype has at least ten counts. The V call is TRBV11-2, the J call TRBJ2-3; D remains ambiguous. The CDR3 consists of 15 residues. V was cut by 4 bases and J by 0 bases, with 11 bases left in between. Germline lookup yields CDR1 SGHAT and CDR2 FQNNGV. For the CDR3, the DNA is TGTGCCAGCAGCTCGGTGGGGTCTAGCACAGATACGCAGTATTTT. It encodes CASSSVGSSTDTQYF. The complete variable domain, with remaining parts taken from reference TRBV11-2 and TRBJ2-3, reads EAGVAQSPRYKIIEKRQSVAFWCNPISGHATLYWYQQILGQGPKLLIQFQNNGVVDDSQLPKDRFSAERLKGVDSTLKIQPAKLEDSAVYLCASSSVGSSTDTQYFGPGTRLTVL.

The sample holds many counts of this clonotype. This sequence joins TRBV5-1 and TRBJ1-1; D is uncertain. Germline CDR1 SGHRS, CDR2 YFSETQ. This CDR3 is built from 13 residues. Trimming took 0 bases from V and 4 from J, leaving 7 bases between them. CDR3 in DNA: TGCGCCAGCAGCTTGGATCCGGTCACTGAAGCTTTCTTT. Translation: CASSLDPVTEAFF.

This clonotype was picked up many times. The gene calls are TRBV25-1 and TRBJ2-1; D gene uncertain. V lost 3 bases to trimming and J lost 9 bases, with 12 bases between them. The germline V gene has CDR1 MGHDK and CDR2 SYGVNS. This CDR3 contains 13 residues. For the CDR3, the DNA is TGTGCCAGCAGTGACCGGGTCGTCGGTGAGCAGTTCTTC. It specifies CASSDRVVGEQFF.

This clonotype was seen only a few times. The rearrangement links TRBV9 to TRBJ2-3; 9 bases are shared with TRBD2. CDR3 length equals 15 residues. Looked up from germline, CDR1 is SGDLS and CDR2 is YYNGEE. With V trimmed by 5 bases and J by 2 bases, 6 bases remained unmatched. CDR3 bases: TGTGCCAGCAGTCAAGCGGGGGGTAACACAGATACGCAGTATTTT. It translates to CASSQAGGNTDTQYF.

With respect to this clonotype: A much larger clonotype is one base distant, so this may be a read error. CDR3 amino acids: CATQIGIGNTEAFF. The DNA for the CDR3 is TGTGCCACACAGATAGGAATTGGGAACACTGAAGCTTTCTTT. The chain is built from TRBV19 and TRBJ1-1; D call uncertain. V lost 10 bases to trimming and J lost 1 base, with 16 bases between them. CDR3 length: 14 amino acids. Per the germline V gene, CDR1 is LNHDA and CDR2 is SQIVND (reference sequence).

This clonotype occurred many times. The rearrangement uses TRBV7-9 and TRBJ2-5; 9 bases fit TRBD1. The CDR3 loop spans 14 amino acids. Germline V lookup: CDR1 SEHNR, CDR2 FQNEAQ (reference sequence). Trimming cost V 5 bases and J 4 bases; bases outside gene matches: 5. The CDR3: CASSTQGAVETQYF. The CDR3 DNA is TGTGCCAGCAGCACACAGGGGGCCGTAGAGACCCAGTACTTC.

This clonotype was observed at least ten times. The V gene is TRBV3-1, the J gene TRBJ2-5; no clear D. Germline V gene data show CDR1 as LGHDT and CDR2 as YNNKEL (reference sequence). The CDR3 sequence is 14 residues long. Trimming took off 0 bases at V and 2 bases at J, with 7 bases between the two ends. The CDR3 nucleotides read TGTGCCAGCAGCCAAGATTCGGAGCAAGAGACCCAGTACTTC. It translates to CASSQDSEQETQYF.

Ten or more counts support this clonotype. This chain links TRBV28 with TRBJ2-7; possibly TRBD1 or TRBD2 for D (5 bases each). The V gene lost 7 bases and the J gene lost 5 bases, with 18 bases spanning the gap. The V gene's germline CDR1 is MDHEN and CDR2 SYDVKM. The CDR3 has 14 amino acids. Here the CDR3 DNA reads TGTGCCAGCACCTTAACGGGGACCCCTCACGAGCAGTACTTC. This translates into CASTLTGTPHEQYF.

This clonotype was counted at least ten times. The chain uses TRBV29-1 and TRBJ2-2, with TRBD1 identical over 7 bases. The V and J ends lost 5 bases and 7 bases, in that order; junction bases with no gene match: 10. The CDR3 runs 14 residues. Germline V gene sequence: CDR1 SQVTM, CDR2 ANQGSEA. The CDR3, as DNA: TGCAGCGTTCCATCAGACAGGGTGGACGGGGAGCTGTTTTTT. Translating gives CSVPSDRVDGELFF.

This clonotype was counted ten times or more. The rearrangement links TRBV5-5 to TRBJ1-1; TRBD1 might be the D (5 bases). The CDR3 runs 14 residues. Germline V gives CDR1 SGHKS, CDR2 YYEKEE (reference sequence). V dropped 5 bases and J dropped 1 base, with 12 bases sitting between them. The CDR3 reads CASSSGTTNTEAFF. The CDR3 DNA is TGTGCCAGCAGTTCCGGGACTACGAACACTGAAGCTTTCTTT.

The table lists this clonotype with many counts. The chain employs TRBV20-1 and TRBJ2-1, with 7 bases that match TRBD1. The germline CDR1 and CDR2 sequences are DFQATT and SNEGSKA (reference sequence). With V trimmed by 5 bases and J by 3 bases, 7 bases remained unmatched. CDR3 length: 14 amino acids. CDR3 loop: CSAYPRGSYNEQFF. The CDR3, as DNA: TGCAGTGCTTACCCCAGGGGGAGCTACAATGAGCAGTTCTTC.

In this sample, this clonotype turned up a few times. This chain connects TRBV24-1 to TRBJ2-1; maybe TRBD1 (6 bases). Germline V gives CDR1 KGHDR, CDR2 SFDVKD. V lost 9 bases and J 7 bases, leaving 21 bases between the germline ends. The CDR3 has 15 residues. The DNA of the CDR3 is TGTGCCACCCCCAGCCAGGACAGCGGCTGGAATGAGCAGTTCTTC. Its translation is CATPSQDSGWNEQFF.

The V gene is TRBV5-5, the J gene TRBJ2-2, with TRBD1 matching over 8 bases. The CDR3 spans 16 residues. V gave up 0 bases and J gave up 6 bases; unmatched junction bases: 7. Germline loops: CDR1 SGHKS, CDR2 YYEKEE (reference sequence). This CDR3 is CASSLGGQGGPGELFF. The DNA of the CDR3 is TGTGCCAGCAGCTTGGGAGGACAGGGAGGTCCCGGGGAGCTGTTTTTT.

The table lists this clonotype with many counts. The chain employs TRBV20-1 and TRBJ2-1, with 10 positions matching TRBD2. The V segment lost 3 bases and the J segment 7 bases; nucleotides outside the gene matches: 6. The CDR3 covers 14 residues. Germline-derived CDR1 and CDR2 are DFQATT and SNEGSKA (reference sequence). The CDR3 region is CSASIGTSVNEQFF. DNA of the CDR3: TGCAGTGCTAGTATCGGGACTAGCGTTAATGAGCAGTTCTTC.

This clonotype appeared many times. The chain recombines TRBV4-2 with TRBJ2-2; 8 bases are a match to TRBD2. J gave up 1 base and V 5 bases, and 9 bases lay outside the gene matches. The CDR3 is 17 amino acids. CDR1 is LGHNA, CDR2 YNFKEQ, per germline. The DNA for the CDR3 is TGTGCCAGCAGCTCCCATACTAGCGGAGTGAACACCGGGGAGCTGTTTTTT. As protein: CASSSHTSGVNTGELFF.

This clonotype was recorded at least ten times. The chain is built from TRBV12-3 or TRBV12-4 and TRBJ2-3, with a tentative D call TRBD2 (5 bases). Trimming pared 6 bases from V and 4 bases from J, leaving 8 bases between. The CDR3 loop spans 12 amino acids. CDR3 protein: CASSGEPDTQYF. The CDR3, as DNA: TGTGCCAGCAGCGGGGAGCCAGATACGCAGTATTTT.

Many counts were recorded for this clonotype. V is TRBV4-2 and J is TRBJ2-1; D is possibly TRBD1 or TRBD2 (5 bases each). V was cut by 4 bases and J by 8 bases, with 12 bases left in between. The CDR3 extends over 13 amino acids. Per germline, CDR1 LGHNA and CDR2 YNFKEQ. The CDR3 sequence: CASSLTRGDEQFF. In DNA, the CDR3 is TGTGCCAGCAGCCTAACGAGGGGCGATGAGCAGTTCTTC.

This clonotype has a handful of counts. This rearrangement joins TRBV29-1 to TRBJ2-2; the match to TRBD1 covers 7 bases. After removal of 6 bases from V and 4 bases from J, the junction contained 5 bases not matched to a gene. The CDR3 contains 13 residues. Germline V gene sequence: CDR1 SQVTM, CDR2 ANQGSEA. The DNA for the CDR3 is TGCAGCGTCTGGGGACAGAGCACCGGGGAGCTGTTTTTT. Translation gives CSVWGQSTGELFF.